This T cell receptor (beta chain) was captured by sequencing in a study of CD8 T cells in ankylosing spondylitis. The authors made TCR beta libraries by quantitative 5'-RACE with molecular barcodes. TCRdb fed the 5' RACE reads into MiXCR, producing one record per CDR3 protein. This sample has more than 35,000 distinct CDR3 sequences; roughly 2.5% occur once, and the top ten carry approximately 4.4%. V was cut by 4 bases and J by 7 bases, with 18 bases left in between. The CDR3 contains 15 residues. Germline assignment: CDR1 SGDLS and CDR2 YYNGEE. The study, taken as a whole, reports: Earlier work had already found some motif variants in reactive arthritis synovial fluid and blood. Enrichment of disease-linked clones was reportedly significant in matched ankylosing spondylitis synovial fluid. Clones linked to the disease showed a CD8+ phenotype. They occurred at relatively low frequencies in peripheral blood.

This clonotype was picked up many times. What it binds is unknown. The sequenced sample consisted of blood, either unsorted or a sorted T cell fraction (not recorded which). This chain links TRBV9 with TRBJ1-5, with D possibly being TRBD1 (6 bases). This sequence was found in a male donor with ankylosing spondylitis or in good health (not recorded which). The CDR3 region is CASSQGHLGGQPQHF. CDR3 sequence (DNA): TGTGCCAGCAGCCAGGGGCACCTGGGAGGGCAGCCCCAGCATTTT.